One sample yielded the 17 T cell receptor beta chains listed below, sequenced in a study of shared clonotypes between healthy human individuals. Sequencing was performed with immunoSEQ multiplex PCR; in TCRdb, only in-frame clones are kept and a portion is missing. The sample shows 2 million to 2.5 million clones, approximately 94% of them seen only once. Material: naive CD4+ T cells sorted from blood. Documented subset: CD45RA+ positively selected. The source is a young man in good health.

The chain links TRBV6-6 to TRBJ2-7; 10 bases map to TRBD2. CDR3 length: 12 residues. V gave up 10 bases and J gave up 7 bases; unmatched junction bases: 7. Germline V lookup: CDR1 MNHNY, CDR2 SVGAGI (reference sequence). In DNA, the CDR3 is TGTGCCACCCGAGCGGGGGGGCTAGAGCAGTACTTC. This translates into CATRAGGLEQYF.

This chain uses TRBV19 with TRBJ2-5; 7 bases match TRBD2. The trim removed 5 bases at V and 2 bases at J, leaving 14 bases unmatched. The germline gives CDR1 LNHDA, CDR2 SQIVND (reference sequence). This CDR3 is built from 17 residues. CDR3 DNA sequence: TGTGCCAGTAGTCCAACGGGGCCGGGAGGCATTCAAGAGACCCAGTACTTC. It specifies CASSPTGPGGIQETQYF.

The chain joins TRBV11-2 to TRBJ2-7; 9 nucleotides align to TRBD2. The V gene's germline CDR1 is SGHAT and CDR2 FQNNGV. V trimming: 4 bases; J trimming: 3 bases; junction bases outside the gene matches: 7. This CDR3 region has 15 residues. The CDR3 DNA reads TGTGCCAGCAGCTCGGGAGCGGGGGGTTTCTACGAGCAGTACTTC. The encoded protein is CASSSGAGGFYEQYF. The full variable domain, with the rest looked up from reference TRBV11-2 and TRBJ2-7, is EAGVAQSPRYKIIEKRQSVAFWCNPISGHATLYWYQQILGQGPKLLIQFQNNGVVDDSQLPKDRFSAERLKGVDSTLKIQPAKLEDSAVYLCASSSGAGGFYEQYFGPGTRLTVT.

The CDR3 reads CASASPGEQFF. Here the CDR3 DNA reads TGTGCCAGCGCAAGCCCGGGTGAGCAGTTCTTC. The rearrangement joins TRBV6-6 to TRBJ2-1; no clear D gene. V was trimmed by 8 bases and J by 9 bases, leaving 11 bases between them. Germline V gives CDR1 MNHNY, CDR2 SVGAGI (reference sequence). This CDR3 has 11 residues.

This chain uses TRBV5-1 with TRBJ2-5, with D perhaps TRBD2 (6 bases). Germline-derived CDR1 and CDR2 are SGHRS and YFSETQ. There are 14 residues in the CDR3. Trimming pared 4 bases from V and 9 bases from J, leaving 19 bases between. The DNA for the CDR3 is TGCGCCAGCAGCCCCGCTGGGTCTGCGGGGTCCCAGTACTTC. This sequence encodes CASSPAGSAGSQYF.

J is TRBJ2-2 and V is TRBV7-2; the D gene is possibly TRBD1 (6 bases). Germline lookup yields CDR1 SGHTA and CDR2 FQGNSA. The CDR3 has 15 amino acids. Trimming took off 4 bases at V and 1 base at J, with 10 bases between the two ends. This CDR3 is CASSSLDRNTGELFF. CDR3 sequence (DNA): TGTGCCAGCAGCTCTTTGGACAGGAACACCGGGGAGCTGTTTTTT.

This clone was counted a single time. This chain connects TRBV10-3 to TRBJ1-2, with 8 bases aligning to TRBD1. The V segment lost 7 bases and the J segment 4 bases; nucleotides outside the gene matches: 8. The CDR3 covers 14 residues. Per the germline V gene, CDR1 is ENHRY and CDR2 is SYGVKD. CDR3 sequence reads: CAINPDREGYGYTF. Here the CDR3 DNA reads TGTGCCATCAACCCGGACAGGGAGGGCTATGGCTACACCTTC.

The gene calls are TRBV28 and TRBJ2-2; D is uncertain. The V and J ends lost 4 bases and 6 bases respectively, with 18 bases between them. Germline CDR1 is MDHEN and CDR2 is SYDVKM. The CDR3 has 16 amino acids. CDR3 in DNA: TGTGCCAGCAGTTCAAATTCTAAACCTCAAGCCGGGGAGCTGTTTTTT. Translated, it gives CASSSNSKPQAGELFF.

This chain uses TRBV7-9 with TRBJ2-7; 7 bases align to TRBD1. The CDR3 is made up of 12 amino acids. The germline V gene has CDR1 SEHNR and CDR2 FQNEAQ (reference sequence). V shed 4 bases, J shed 5 bases, and the junction held 2 bases outside the gene matches. CDR3 in DNA: TGTGCCAGCAGCTGGGACAGTGACGAGCAGTACTTC. Encoded protein: CASSWDSDEQYF. Supplemented by reference TRBV7-9 and TRBJ2-7, the full variable domain reads DTGVSQNPRHKITKRGQNVTFRCDPISEHNRLYWYRQTLGQGPEFLTYFQNEAQLEKSRLLSDRFSAERPKGSFSTLEIQRTEQGDSAMYLCASSWDSDEQYFGPGTRLTVT.

A remark on this clone: Different DNA sequences within this sample yield the same CDR3. V is TRBV18 and J is TRBJ2-7; the match to TRBD1 covers 10 bases. CDR3 length equals 14 residues. Germline V gives CDR1 KGHSH, CDR2 LQKENI. Germline trimming cut 6 bases from V and 2 bases from J; bases unmatched to any gene: 4. CDR3 nucleotides: TGTGCCAGCTCGCGAGGACAGGGGGCCTACGAGCAGTACTTC. Its protein is CASSRGQGAYEQYF.

The chain links TRBV6-1 to TRBJ1-5, with D possibly being TRBD1 (5 bases). The CDR3 totals 16 residues. V was trimmed by 4 bases and J by 4 bases, leaving 17 bases between them. Per the germline V gene, CDR1 is MNHNS and CDR2 is SASEGT. The CDR3 here is CASSVGTSVGNQPQHF. The CDR3 DNA reads as TGTGCCAGCAGTGTCGGGACGAGTGTTGGAAATCAGCCCCAGCATTTT.

The chain links TRBV11-2 to TRBJ1-6, with D perhaps TRBD1 (6 bases). The germline V gene encodes CDR1 SGHAT and CDR2 FQNNGV. This CDR3 comprises 15 residues. Trimming left V 4 bases short and J 3 bases short, with 10 bases between. The CDR3 loop is CASSYDRFYNSPLHF. CDR3 in DNA: TGTGCCAGCAGCTATGACAGGTTCTATAATTCACCCCTCCACTTT. Full variable domain (rest looked up from reference TRBV11-2 and TRBJ1-6): EAGVAQSPRYKIIEKRQSVAFWCNPISGHATLYWYQQILGQGPKLLIQFQNNGVVDDSQLPKDRFSAERLKGVDSTLKIQPAKLEDSAVYLCASSYDRFYNSPLHFGNGTRLTVT.

This chain uses TRBV5-8 with TRBJ1-5, with TRBD1 matching over 9 bases. In germline, CDR1 is SGHTS, CDR2 YDEGEE. The CDR3 is 15 amino acids. Unmatched junction bases numbered 7, after V lost 3 bases and J lost 6 bases. The DNA for the CDR3 is TGTGCCAGCAGCTCCACCGGGACAGGGAGTCAGCCCCAGCATTTT. This translates into CASSSTGTGSQPQHF.

The chain combines TRBV7-2 with TRBJ1-2, with 10 bases matching TRBD1. Germline-derived CDR1 and CDR2 are SGHTA and FQGNSA. The trim removed 0 bases at V and 2 bases at J, leaving 6 bases unmatched. The CDR3 consists of 17 residues. CDR3 sequence (DNA): TGTGCCAGCAGCTTAGCCGCTACGGGACAGGGGAACTATGGCTACACCTTC. Protein: CASSLAATGQGNYGYTF. Using reference TRBV7-2 and TRBJ1-2 for the parts outside the CDR3, the full variable domain is GAGVSQSPSNKVTEKGKDVELRCDPISGHTALYWYRQSLGQGLEFLIYFQGNSAPDKSGLPSDRFSAERTGGSVSTLTIQRTQQEDSAVYLCASSLAATGQGNYGYTFGSGTRLTVV.

This clone was seen only once. The sample contains more than one DNA sequence encoding this CDR3. The J gene is TRBJ2-7, the V gene TRBV6-6; tentatively, D is TRBD2 (5 bases). This CDR3 region has 14 residues. Germline values: CDR1 MNHNY, CDR2 SVGAGI (reference sequence). V lost 0 bases and J lost 2, with 8 bases in between. The chain's CDR3 is CASSYSEGPYEQYF. The DNA of the CDR3 is TGTGCCAGCAGTTACTCTGAGGGCCCCTACGAGCAGTACTTC.

The V gene is TRBV6-5, the J gene TRBJ1-5; D is unresolved. Germline lookup yields CDR1 MNHEY and CDR2 SVGAGI. The length of the CDR3 is 15 residues. The V and J ends lost 6 bases and 5 bases respectively, with 17 bases between them. CDR3 region: CASSYGRSPHQPQHF. As DNA, the CDR3 is TGTGCCAGCAGCTACGGAAGGAGTCCCCATCAGCCCCAGCATTTT.

The genes are TRBV7-6 and TRBJ1-1; D gene uncertain. Germline lookup yields CDR1 SGHVS and CDR2 FNYEAQ. CDR3 length: 13 amino acids. The V and J ends lost 0 bases and 8 bases respectively, with 10 bases between them. The chain's CDR3 is CASSLAIYSEAFF. DNA of the CDR3: TGTGCCAGCAGCTTAGCAATATACAGCGAAGCTTTCTTT.